The rows below give T cell receptor beta chains drawn from one sample of a study of T cell repertoires in cytomegalovirus infection. Each CDR3 protein gets one entry after TCRdb re-called the reads with MiXCR. The sample includes fewer than 200,000 distinct CDR3 sequences, approximately 19% of them seen just once. The sample was PBMCs. The receptors come from a human donor in good health (CMV status not recorded). Some clones in this sample may be carry-over from other donors' samples. The CDR3 runs from the conserved cysteine through the conserved F or W. A D gene is named only where the DNA matches it firmly. Not every row has a clone size; where given, it reads once, few, many or a size class.

D: -
V: TRBV5-4
J: TRBJ1-1
size: few
DNA: TGTGCCAGCAGCTCCGCAGGGGTTCTGAACACTGAAGCTTTCTTT
CDR3: CASSSAGVLNTEAFF

D: -
V: TRBV20-1
J: TRBJ2-6
size: -
DNA: TGCAGTGCTCAAACAAAGGGCGGATCTGGGGCCAACGTCCTGACTTTC
CDR3: CSAQTKGGSGANVLTF

D: TRBD2
V: TRBV28
J: TRBJ2-7
size: few
DNA: TGTGCCAGCAGTCGTAGCGGGGCTAACTACGAGCAGTACTTC
CDR3: CASSRSGANYEQYF

D: TRBD2
V: TRBV2
J: TRBJ2-1
size: -
DNA: TGTGCCAGCAGTGAGGCGCCGGAGCGGGGGGCCTTCAATGAGCAGTTCTTC
CDR3: CASSEAPERGAFNEQFF

D: -
V: TRBV12-3/TRBV12-4
J: TRBJ2-7
size: few
DNA: TGTGCCAGCAGTGACCTTACGAGGGGCTCCTACGAGCAGTACTTC
CDR3: CASSDLTRGSYEQYF

D: -
V: TRBV12-3/TRBV12-4
J: TRBJ2-3
size: few
DNA: TGTGCCAGCAGTTTTTCTGGGCTACCAAGCACAGATACGCAGTATTTT
CDR3: CASSFSGLPSTDTQYF

D: TRBD2
V: TRBV6-2/TRBV6-3
J: TRBJ2-3
size: few
DNA: TGTGCCAGCAGTTACTCGACTAGCTTTAGCACAGATACGCAGTATTTT
CDR3: CASSYSTSFSTDTQYF

D: -
V: TRBV7-9
J: TRBJ1-1
size: few
DNA: TGTGCCAGCAGCTTAGCGGTTGGAGGGGTCACTGAAGCTTTCTTT
CDR3: CASSLAVGGVTEAFF

D: -
V: TRBV7-2
J: TRBJ2-1
size: many
DNA: TGTGCCAGCAGCTTAGTTGTCGAGCAGTTCTTC
CDR3: CASSLVVEQFF

D: TRBD1
V: TRBV29-1
J: TRBJ1-2
size: -
DNA: TGCAGCGTTGCCGGGACAGGGAGTGGCTACACCTTC
CDR3: CSVAGTGSGYTF

D: -
V: TRBV24-1
J: TRBJ1-2
size: few
DNA: TGTGCCACCAGTGACAACCAGTATGGCTACACCTTC
CDR3: CATSDNQYGYTF

D: -
V: TRBV7-3
J: TRBJ1-1
size: -
DNA: TGTGCCAGCAGCTCACCCGGGACGAGGAACACTGAAGCTTTCTTT
CDR3: CASSSPGTRNTEAFF

D: TRBD1
V: TRBV7-6
J: TRBJ1-5
size: few
DNA: TGTGCCAGCAGCCGAACAGGGGCGCAGCCCCAGCATTTT
CDR3: CASSRTGAQPQHF

D: TRBD1
V: TRBV2
J: TRBJ1-1
size: few
DNA: TGTGCCAGCAGTCTCGACAGGGGGGTGACTGAAGCTTTCTTT
CDR3: CASSLDRGVTEAFF

D: TRBD2
V: TRBV28
J: TRBJ2-3
size: few
DNA: TGTGCCAGCAGTTCTCCGGGGTTTGGGGGGGGTTCAGATACGCAGTATTTT
CDR3: CASSSPGFGGGSDTQYF

D: TRBD2
V: TRBV6-2/TRBV6-3
J: TRBJ2-1
size: -
DNA: TGTGCCAGCAACCGACTAGCGGGACTATACAATGAGCAGTTCTTC
CDR3: CASNRLAGLYNEQFF

D: -
V: TRBV7-6
J: TRBJ2-1
size: -
DNA: TGTGCCAGCAGCTTAGCGGGAGGAGACAATGAGCAGTTCTTC
CDR3: CASSLAGGDNEQFF

D: -
V: TRBV18
J: TRBJ1-1
size: few
DNA: TGTGCCAGCTCACCTTCCAGGAATATGAACACTGAAGCTTTCTTT
CDR3: CASSPSRNMNTEAFF

D: TRBD2
V: TRBV6-6
J: TRBJ2-4
size: few
DNA: TGTGCCAGCAGCCCGGCGGGGGGGAAAAACATTCAGTACTTC
CDR3: CASSPAGGKNIQYF

D: TRBD2
V: TRBV20-1
J: TRBJ2-5
size: -
DNA: TGCAGTGCCCGAAGACTAGCGGGGGGTCAAGAGACCCAGTACTTC
CDR3: CSARRLAGGQETQYF

D: -
V: TRBV7-3
J: TRBJ2-3
size: many
DNA: TGTGCCAGCAGCCGAAGCGGGCTTACGACAGATACGCAGTATTTT
CDR3: CASSRSGLTTDTQYF

D: TRBD1
V: TRBV7-2
J: TRBJ1-6
size: many
DNA: TGTGCCAGCAGCTTAGAAGGACAGGGTTTTTCACCCCTCCACTTT
CDR3: CASSLEGQGFSPLHF

D: TRBD2
V: TRBV7-2
J: TRBJ2-1
size: many
DNA: TGTGCCAGCAGCTTACTGATTAGCGGGAGGGCCCGCAATGAGCAGTTCTTC
CDR3: CASSLLISGRARNEQFF

D: -
V: TRBV28
J: TRBJ2-1
size: -
DNA: TGTGCCAGCAGTTTGACAGGACCCTACAATGAGCAGTTCTTC
CDR3: CASSLTGPYNEQFF

D: -
V: TRBV6-1
J: TRBJ1-2
size: -
DNA: TGTGCCAGCAGTGAAGCATGGGGGCTCGGCTATGGCTACACCTTC
CDR3: CASSEAWGLGYGYTF

D: TRBD1
V: TRBV11-2
J: TRBJ2-2
size: many
DNA: TGTGCCAGCAGCCCGACGACAGGGGCGCCGAGTGCCGGGGAGCTGTTTTTT
CDR3: CASSPTTGAPSAGELFF

D: -
V: TRBV7-2
J: TRBJ2-1
size: many
DNA: TGTGCCAGCGCCTCCCAGGCAGGGGTGCCCAATGAGCAGTTCTTC
CDR3: CASASQAGVPNEQFF

D: -
V: TRBV2
J: TRBJ2-1
size: many
DNA: TGTGCCAGCAATTTTCAGGAGAGCTCCTACAATGAGCAGTTCTTC
CDR3: CASNFQESSYNEQFF

D: TRBD2
V: TRBV11-3
J: TRBJ2-7
size: many
DNA: TGTGCCAGCAGCCCCGGACTAGCGGGAGGCGATTACGAGCAGTACTTC
CDR3: CASSPGLAGGDYEQYF

D: -
V: TRBV28
J: TRBJ2-3
size: medium-sized
DNA: TGTGCCAGCCGGCTTAGCACAGATACGCAGTATTTT
CDR3: CASRLSTDTQYF

D: -
V: TRBV7-9
J: TRBJ1-4
size: few
DNA: TGTGCCAGCAGCTCACGGGCAGGTGAAAAACTGTTTTTT
CDR3: CASSSRAGEKLFF

D: -
V: TRBV14
J: TRBJ2-7
size: few
DNA: TGTGCCAGCAGCGTACAGGGCGCCCGCAGTGAGCAGTACTTC
CDR3: CASSVQGARSEQYF

D: -
V: TRBV6-5
J: TRBJ2-5
size: -
DNA: TGTGCCAGCAGCCTAGGGGGGATACAAGAGACCCAGTACTTC
CDR3: CASSLGGIQETQYF

D: TRBD2
V: TRBV7-2
J: TRBJ2-5
size: many
DNA: TGTGCCAGCAGCCCGAATCTAGCGGGAGGAGTCCAGACCCAGTACTTC
CDR3: CASSPNLAGGVQTQYF

D: -
V: TRBV6-1
J: TRBJ2-3
size: -
DNA: TGTGCCAGCAGCTCGGGACCCAGTTACGATACGCAGTATTTT
CDR3: CASSSGPSYDTQYF

D: -
V: TRBV28
J: TRBJ1-4
size: many
DNA: TGTGCCAGCAGTTACCCCTTCTGGAAGAATAATGAAAAACTGTTTTTT
CDR3: CASSYPFWKNNEKLFF

D: -
V: TRBV19
J: TRBJ2-4
size: few
DNA: TGTGCCAGTAGCCTGAAGGGATGGGGCATTCAGTACTTC
CDR3: CASSLKGWGIQYF

D: -
V: TRBV19
J: TRBJ1-1
size: few
DNA: TGTGCCAGCCATAGGGGAGGGAGGGCCACTGAAGCTTTCTTT
CDR3: CASHRGGRATEAFF

D: TRBD1
V: TRBV5-4
J: TRBJ1-1
size: -
DNA: TGTGCCAACAGCCCCGGGACAGGGGGGAACACTGAAGCTTTCTTT
CDR3: CANSPGTGGNTEAFF

D: -
V: TRBV6-1
J: TRBJ2-5
size: -
DNA: TGTGCCAGCAGTGAAGGACTGGGACCTCAAGAGACCCAGTACTTC
CDR3: CASSEGLGPQETQYF

D: -
V: TRBV5-1
J: TRBJ1-1
size: few
DNA: TGCGCCAGCAGCCAAGGGTGGAGGGACACTGAAGCTTTCTTT
CDR3: CASSQGWRDTEAFF

D: -
V: TRBV4-3
J: TRBJ2-1
size: few
DNA: TGCGCCAGCAGCCAAGATCCAAGGGGACACGACAATGAGCAGTTCTTC
CDR3: CASSQDPRGHDNEQFF